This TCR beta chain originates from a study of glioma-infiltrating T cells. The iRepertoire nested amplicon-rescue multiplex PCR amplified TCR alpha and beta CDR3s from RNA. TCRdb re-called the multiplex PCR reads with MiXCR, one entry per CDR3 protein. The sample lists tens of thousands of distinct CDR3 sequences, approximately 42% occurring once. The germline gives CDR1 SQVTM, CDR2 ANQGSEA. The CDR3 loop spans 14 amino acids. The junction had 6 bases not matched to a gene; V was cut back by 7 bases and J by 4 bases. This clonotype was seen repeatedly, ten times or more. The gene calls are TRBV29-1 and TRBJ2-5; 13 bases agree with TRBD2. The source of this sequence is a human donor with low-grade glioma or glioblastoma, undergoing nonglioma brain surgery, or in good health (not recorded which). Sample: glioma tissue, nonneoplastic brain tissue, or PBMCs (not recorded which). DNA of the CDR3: TGCAGCGCGGGGACTAGCGGGATGGGAGAGACCCAGTACTTC. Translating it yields CSAGTSGMGETQYF.